The 31 T cell receptor beta chains in this list originate from one sample, sequenced in a study of blood T cell repertoires in COVID-19. The method was immunoSEQ multiplex PCR; TCRdb's version includes in-frame clones alone and lacks a portion of them. The repertoire holds approximately 75,000 clones, with around 88% as singletons. Sequenced sample: peripheral blood. Every receptor here comes from a man older than 75 with COVID-19, enrolled during active disease.

The chain carries TRBV28 and TRBJ1-2, with D perhaps TRBD1 (6 bases). The CDR3 loop spans 19 amino acids. The V gene's germline CDR1 is MDHEN and CDR2 SYDVKM. Trimming pared 5 bases from V and 0 bases from J, leaving 25 bases between. CDR3 loop: CASSPQPGQLRGPNYGYTF. The CDR3, as DNA: TGTGCCAGCAGTCCCCAACCCGGACAGCTTAGGGGACCTAACTATGGCTACACCTTC.

This clone showed up just once. The chain has TRBV11-2 and TRBJ2-1; 10 nucleotides line up with TRBD2. The V gene end was trimmed by 5 bases and the J gene end by 9 bases; junction bases not matched to a gene: 10. Germline CDR1 is SGHAT and CDR2 is FQNNGV. CDR3 length: 15 residues. CDR3 region: CASSPGGAGGPEQFF. In nucleotides, the CDR3 is TGTGCCAGCAGCCCTGGTGGAGCGGGGGGGCCTGAGCAGTTCTTC. Full variable domain (missing parts from reference TRBV11-2 and TRBJ2-1): EAGVAQSPRYKIIEKRQSVAFWCNPISGHATLYWYQQILGQGPKLLIQFQNNGVVDDSQLPKDRFSAERLKGVDSTLKIQPAKLEDSAVYLCASSPGGAGGPEQFFGPGTRLTVL.

J is TRBJ1-6 and V is TRBV7-9; D gene uncertain. There are 14 residues in the CDR3. Germline V gives CDR1 SEHNR, CDR2 FQNEAQ (reference sequence). V lost 5 bases, J lost 7 bases, and 12 bases lay in between. The CDR3 reads CASSAPTENSPLHF. CDR3 coding DNA: TGTGCCAGCAGCGCCCCTACCGAGAATTCACCCCTCCACTTT.

The chain links TRBV12-3 or TRBV12-4 to TRBJ1-1; possibly TRBD1 for D (5 bases). V lost 3 bases and J 9 bases, leaving 14 bases between the germline ends. CDR3 size: 13 residues. Written as DNA, the CDR3 is TGTGCCAGCAGTTTTGGGGCAGGATCTCAAGCTTTCTTT. It encodes CASSFGAGSQAFF.

The chain is built from TRBV18 and TRBJ2-7; D is unresolved. V was cut by 4 bases and J by 2 bases, with 6 bases left in between. Per the germline V gene, CDR1 is KGHSH and CDR2 is LQKENI. CDR3 length: 12 amino acids. The CDR3 reads CASSLQTYEQYF. The DNA for the CDR3 is TGTGCCAGCTCACTGCAGACCTACGAGCAGTACTTC.

The rearrangement uses TRBV19 and TRBJ1-2; TRBD1 agrees at 7 bases. Germline loops: CDR1 LNHDA, CDR2 SQIVND (reference sequence). V lost 9 bases and J lost 2; bases outside the gene matches: 9. This CDR3 comprises 14 residues. The CDR3 reads CASLNRGGNYGYTF. CDR3 nucleotide sequence: TGTGCCAGCCTCAACAGGGGTGGAAACTATGGCTACACCTTC. Full variable domain (missing parts from reference TRBV19 and TRBJ1-2): DGGITQSPKYLFRKEGQNVTLSCEQNLNHDAMYWYRQDPGQGLRLIYYSQIVNDFQKGDIAEGYSVSREKKESFPLTVTSAQKNPTAFYLCASLNRGGNYGYTFGSGTRLTVV.

The gene calls are TRBV18 and TRBJ1-2; TRBD1 is a possible D gene (5 bases). Trimming pared 0 bases from V and 4 bases from J, leaving 9 bases between. Germline-derived CDR1 and CDR2 are KGHSH and LQKENI. This CDR3 comprises 14 residues. The CDR3 loop reads CASSPPTVRYGYTF. The CDR3 DNA follows: TGTGCCAGCTCACCACCGACAGTACGCTATGGCTACACCTTC.

The CDR3 coding sequence is TGTGCCAGCAGTCCAGCTATAGCCCAAGAGACCCAGTACTTC. Residues: CASSPAIAQETQYF. The V gene is TRBV2, the J gene TRBJ2-5, with D uncertain. Germline CDR1 is SNHLY and CDR2 is FYNNEI. Trimming left V 5 bases short and J 1 base short, with 11 bases between. This CDR3 comprises 14 residues. The whole variable domain, remainder taken from reference TRBV2 and TRBJ2-5, is EPEVTQTPSHQVTQMGQEVILRCVPISNHLYFYWYRQILGQKVEFLVSFYNNEISEKSEIFDDQFSVERPDGSNFTLKIRSTKLEDSAMYFCASSPAIAQETQYFGPGTRLLVL.

This chain connects TRBV5-1 to TRBJ2-1; D is possibly TRBD1 (5 bases). This CDR3 contains 14 residues. CDR1 is SGHRS, CDR2 YFSETQ, per germline. Between the trimmed V and J ends, which lost 1 base and 8 bases, there was a span of 13 bases. The CDR3 loop is CASSLLQGRDEQFF. The CDR3 nucleotides are TGCGCCAGCAGCTTGCTTCAGGGTAGGGATGAGCAGTTCTTC.

J is TRBJ2-1 and V is TRBV6-6, with TRBD1 matching over 7 bases. The CDR3 is made up of 16 amino acids. V gave up 5 bases and J gave up 6 bases; unmatched junction bases: 13. Germline V gene lookup returns CDR1 MNHNY and CDR2 SVGAGI (reference sequence). The CDR3 nucleotides are TGTGCCAGCAGTACCCGTCGAACCCCAGGGGGCAATGAGCAGTTCTTC. Protein: CASSTRRTPGGNEQFF.

V usage is TRBV3-1 (or the pseudogene TRBV3-2) and J usage is TRBJ1-2; no reliable D call. The CDR3 is made up of 12 amino acids. The V gene lost 4 bases and the J gene lost 4 bases, with 7 bases spanning the gap. CDR1 LGHDT and CDR2 YNNKEL come from the germline V gene (reference sequence). The CDR3 sequence is CASSLRSYGYTF. As DNA, the CDR3 is TGTGCCAGCAGCCTGAGGTCCTATGGCTACACCTTC.

V usage is TRBV6-2 or TRBV6-3 and J usage is TRBJ1-2; D remains unclear. This CDR3 has 12 residues. Germline V lookup: CDR1 MNHEY, CDR2 SVGEGT. V gave up 2 bases and J gave up 4 bases, with 5 bases separating them. The CDR3 region has the DNA TGTGCCAGCAGTTACGGGAGCTATGGCTACACCTTC. This translates into CASSYGSYGYTF.

This chain uses TRBV7-8 with TRBJ2-1, with D maybe TRBD2 (6 bases). Trimming took off 10 bases at V and 1 base at J, with 17 bases between the two ends. CDR1 and CDR2 (germline): SGHVS, FQNEAQ. The CDR3 length is 15 residues. In nucleotides, the CDR3 is TGTGCCACCTCAAAGTCCGGGGGTTCCTACAATGAGCAGTTCTTC. Translation: CATSKSGGSYNEQFF.

This clone has only a few counts. Other DNA sequences in the sample encode the same CDR3. The J gene is TRBJ1-5, the V gene TRBV18; D possibly corresponds to TRBD1 (6 bases). Deletions cut 3 bases from V and 4 bases from J, with 10 bases between. The CDR3 is 14 amino acids. The V gene's germline CDR1 is KGHSH and CDR2 LQKENI. CDR3 coding DNA: TGTGCCAGCTCACCGGGGGCAGGGAATCAGCCCCAGCATTTT. Translating gives CASSPGAGNQPQHF.

V is TRBV9 and J is TRBJ2-7; 10 nucleotides match TRBD1. Trimming removed 4 bases from V and 3 bases from J; junction bases left unmatched: 13. Germline V gene sequence: CDR1 SGDLS, CDR2 YYNGEE. The length of the CDR3 is 17 residues. This CDR3 is CASSRYGTGTGDYEQYF. The CDR3 DNA sequence: TGTGCCAGCAGCCGGTACGGGACCGGGACAGGGGACTACGAGCAGTACTTC.

The chain links TRBV9 to TRBJ1-6, with D uncertain. Deletions cut 0 bases from V and 5 bases from J, with 6 bases between. The germline CDR1 and CDR2 sequences are SGDLS and YYNGEE. The CDR3 runs to 14 residues. The CDR3, as DNA: TGTGCCAGCAGCGTAGTCGGGGATAATTCACCCCTCCACTTT. Translation gives CASSVVGDNSPLHF.

This clone was picked up a small number of times. The chain recombines TRBV11-2 with TRBJ2-7; D is unresolved. Germline lookup yields CDR1 SGHAT and CDR2 FQNNGV. The CDR3 runs 15 residues. V shed 1 base and J shed 7 bases, with 17 bases lying between them. CDR3 residues: CASSLGGLASQEQYF. CDR3 DNA sequence: TGTGCCAGCAGCTTAGGAGGCCTGGCAAGTCAGGAGCAGTACTTC.

This clone was seen once. V is TRBV15 and J is TRBJ2-5; 9 bases map to TRBD1. The CDR3 loop spans 15 amino acids. The germline CDR1 and CDR2 sequences are LNHNV and YYDKDF (reference sequence). Unmatched junction bases numbered 6, after V lost 4 bases and J lost 3 bases. The CDR3 DNA is TGTGCCACCAGCAAATGGGGACAGGGTGAAGAGACCCAGTACTTC. Protein: CATSKWGQGEETQYF.

The rearrangement uses TRBV7-3 and TRBJ2-3; D uncertain. The CDR3 consists of 15 residues. V was pared by 4 bases and J by 0 bases, with 11 bases between. Germline V gene sequence: CDR1 SGHTA, CDR2 FQGTGA. The CDR3 nucleotides are TGTGCCAGCAGCTCTGGGTCAGGAAGCACAGATACGCAGTATTTT. It codes for CASSSGSGSTDTQYF.

This clone turned up a few times. This sequence joins TRBV12-3 or TRBV12-4 and TRBJ2-2, with 10 bases lining up with TRBD1. This CDR3 spans 13 amino acids. Losses at the gene ends were 6 bases for V and 6 bases for J; bases not matched to a gene: 1. CDR3 in amino acids: CASRGQGAGELFF. In nucleotides, the CDR3 is TGTGCCAGCAGAGGACAGGGGGCCGGGGAGCTGTTTTTT.

The chain recombines TRBV11-2 with TRBJ2-1, with D possibly being TRBD2 (6 bases). V was shortened by 1 base and J by 3 bases, with 13 bases between the two germline ends. The CDR3 sequence is 16 residues long. Germline CDR1 is SGHAT and CDR2 is FQNNGV. For the CDR3, the DNA is TGTGCCAGCAGCTTAGTGGAGGGTTTCGTCTACAATGAGCAGTTCTTC. Translating it yields CASSLVEGFVYNEQFF. Filled out from reference TRBV11-2 and TRBJ2-1, the complete variable domain reads EAGVAQSPRYKIIEKRQSVAFWCNPISGHATLYWYQQILGQGPKLLIQFQNNGVVDDSQLPKDRFSAERLKGVDSTLKIQPAKLEDSAVYLCASSLVEGFVYNEQFFGPGTRLTVL.

The chain employs TRBV28 and TRBJ2-7; D possibly corresponds to TRBD1 (5 bases). Between the trimmed V and J ends, which lost 4 bases and 1 base, there was a span of 14 bases. CDR3 length equals 15 residues. The germline gives CDR1 MDHEN, CDR2 SYDVKM. This CDR3 reads CASSSGAIGSYEQYF. The CDR3 region has the DNA TGTGCCAGCAGTTCTGGGGCTATCGGGTCCTACGAGCAGTACTTC.

V and J are TRBV4-2 and TRBJ1-1; D remains unclear. This CDR3 is built from 14 residues. V lost 0 bases, J lost 4 bases, and 9 bases lay in between. CDR1 LGHNA and CDR2 YNFKEQ come from the germline V gene. The CDR3 is CASSQEEGRTEAFF. The CDR3, as DNA: TGTGCCAGCAGCCAAGAAGAGGGCCGCACTGAAGCTTTCTTT.

This chain joins TRBV3-1 (or the pseudogene TRBV3-2) and TRBJ1-6, with 10 bases lining up with TRBD1. Germline V gives CDR1 LGHDT, CDR2 YNNKEL (reference sequence). There are 16 residues in the CDR3. Trimming at V came to 4 bases and at J to 10 bases, leaving 10 bases not matched to a gene. DNA of the CDR3: TGTGCCAGCAGCCCGCGGACAGGGGGGCTCCAATCACCCCTCCACTTT. Translating gives CASSPRTGGLQSPLHF.

The chain employs TRBV7-2 and TRBJ1-3; possible D gene TRBD1, 5 bases. Trimming left V 4 bases short and J 4 bases short, with 11 bases between. The V gene's germline CDR1 is SGHTA and CDR2 FQGNSA. CDR3 length: 14 residues. CDR3: CASSSRDTGNTIYF. The CDR3 nucleotides read TGTGCCAGCAGCTCCAGGGATACGGGAAACACCATATATTTT.

This rearrangement joins TRBV11-2 to TRBJ2-2; maybe TRBD1 (6 bases). The V end was cut by 6 bases, the J end by 2 bases, with 16 bases between. The CDR3 loop spans 16 amino acids. Germline V gives CDR1 SGHAT, CDR2 FQNNGV. The CDR3 coding sequence is TGTGCCAGCAGAGCCCAAGGACAGCTAAACACCGGGGAGCTGTTTTTT. Protein: CASRAQGQLNTGELFF.

The chain combines TRBV25-1 with TRBJ2-1; D unresolved. The CDR3 length is 16 residues. Per the germline V gene, CDR1 is MGHDK and CDR2 is SYGVNS. The germline V and J ends were trimmed by 6 bases and 4 bases, with 19 bases remaining between them. The CDR3 here is CASRRSSEPPYNEQFF. In DNA form, the CDR3 reads TGTGCCAGCAGGAGGTCTAGTGAGCCCCCATACAATGAGCAGTTCTTC. Variable domain in full (rest from reference TRBV25-1 and TRBJ2-1): EADIYQTPRYLVIGTGKKITLECSQTMGHDKMYWYQQDPGMELHLIHYSYGVNSTEKGDLSSESTVSRIRTEHFPLTLESARPSHTSQYLCASRRSSEPPYNEQFFGPGTRLTVL.

This chain joins TRBV18 and TRBJ1-6, with D possibly being TRBD1 (6 bases). Germline V gene data show CDR1 as KGHSH and CDR2 as LQKENI. The CDR3 runs 16 residues. Trimming cost V 3 bases and J 6 bases, with 15 bases left between them. The CDR3, as DNA: TGTGCCAGCTCACCCACGACAGGCGAGGGTAATTCACCCCTCCACTTT. It translates to CASSPTTGEGNSPLHF.

The rearrangement uses TRBV5-1 and TRBJ1-2, with D perhaps matching TRBD1 (6 bases). The V gene lost 4 bases and the J gene lost 4 bases, with 14 bases spanning the gap. Germline V gene sequence: CDR1 SGHRS, CDR2 YFSETQ. CDR3 length: 14 residues. The chain's CDR3 is CASSREQGIYGYTF. As DNA, the CDR3 is TGCGCCAGCAGCAGGGAGCAGGGGATCTATGGCTACACCTTC. The complete variable domain, with remaining parts taken from reference TRBV5-1 and TRBJ1-2, reads KAGVTQTPRYLIKTRGQQVTLSCSPISGHRSVSWYQQTPGQGLQFLFEYFSETQRNKGNFPGRFSGRQFSNSRSEMNVSTLELGDSALYLCASSREQGIYGYTFGSGTRLTVV.

The gene calls are TRBV6-5 and TRBJ1-3; weak D call: TRBD1 (6 bases). With 7 bases removed from V and 0 bases from J, the gap between germline ends came to 13 bases. This CDR3 has 15 amino acids. Looked up from germline, CDR1 is MNHEY and CDR2 is SVGAGI. The DNA for the CDR3 is TGTGCCAGCACCGGACAGTTCCCCTCTGGAAACACCATATATTTT. This codes for CASTGQFPSGNTIYF.

The chain is built from TRBV10-3 and TRBJ1-4; D is unclear. Trimming pared 6 bases from V and 5 bases from J, leaving 13 bases between. CDR1 ENHRY and CDR2 SYGVKD come from the germline V gene. The CDR3 consists of 14 residues. In nucleotides, the CDR3 is TGTGCCATCAGCAGGACTGAAAAGAATGAAAAACTGTTTTTT. Translating gives CAISRTEKNEKLFF.